This T cell receptor beta chain was captured in a study of T cell responses to AZD1222 COVID-19 vaccine. General observations from the study: A mostly white British donor set with more females was recruited, and clonal diversity was possibly underestimated. No repertoire was sampled before or during the peak T cell response, only after it. Rises in breadth and depth of Spike-specific TCRs came after two AZD1222 doses. Nearly half of spike-specific TCRs reportedly go after variant regions that carry no mutations.

Assay used: immunoSEQ multiplex PCR; TCRdb lists only in-frame clones, some missing. The sample shows approximately 73,000 clones, roughly 80% of them seen only once. The CDR3 spans 12 residues. The V end was cut by 1 base, the J end by 5 bases, with 5 bases between. About this clone itself: What it binds is not known. Other DNA variants within this sample encode the same CDR3.

The sequence came from an adult in good health. Sequenced here: peripheral blood, sampled on day 0 of AZD1222 vaccination. V gene TRBV12-3 or TRBV12-4 combines with J gene TRBJ1-2; D unresolved. The CDR3 protein is CASSLVGYGYTF. The CDR3 DNA reads as TGTGCCAGCAGTTTAGTGGGGTATGGCTACACCTTC.